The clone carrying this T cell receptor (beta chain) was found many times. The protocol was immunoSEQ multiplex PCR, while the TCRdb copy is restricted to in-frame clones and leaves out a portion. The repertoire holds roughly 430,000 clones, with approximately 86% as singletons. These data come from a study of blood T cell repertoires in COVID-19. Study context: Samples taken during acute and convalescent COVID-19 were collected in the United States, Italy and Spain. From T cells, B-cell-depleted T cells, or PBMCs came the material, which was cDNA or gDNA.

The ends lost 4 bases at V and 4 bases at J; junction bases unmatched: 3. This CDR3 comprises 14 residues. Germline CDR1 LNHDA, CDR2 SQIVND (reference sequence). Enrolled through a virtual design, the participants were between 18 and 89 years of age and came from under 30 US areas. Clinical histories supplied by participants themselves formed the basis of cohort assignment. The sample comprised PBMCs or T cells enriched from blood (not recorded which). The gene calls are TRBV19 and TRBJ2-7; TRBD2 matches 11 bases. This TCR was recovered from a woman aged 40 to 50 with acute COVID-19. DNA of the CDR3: TGTGCCAGTAGTAGACTAGCGGGGCCATACGAGCAGTACTTC. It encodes CASSRLAGPYEQYF.